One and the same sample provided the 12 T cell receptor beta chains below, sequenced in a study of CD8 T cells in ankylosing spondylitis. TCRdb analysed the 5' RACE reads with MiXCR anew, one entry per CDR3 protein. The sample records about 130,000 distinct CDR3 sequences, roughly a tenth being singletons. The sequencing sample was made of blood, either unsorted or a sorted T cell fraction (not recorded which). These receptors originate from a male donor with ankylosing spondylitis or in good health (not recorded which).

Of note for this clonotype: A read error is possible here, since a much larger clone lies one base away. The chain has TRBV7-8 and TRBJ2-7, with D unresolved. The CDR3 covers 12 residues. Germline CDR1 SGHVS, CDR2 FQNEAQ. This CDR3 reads CASSGQSYDQYF. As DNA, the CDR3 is TGTGCCAGCAGCGGGCAGTCCTACGACCAGTACTTC.

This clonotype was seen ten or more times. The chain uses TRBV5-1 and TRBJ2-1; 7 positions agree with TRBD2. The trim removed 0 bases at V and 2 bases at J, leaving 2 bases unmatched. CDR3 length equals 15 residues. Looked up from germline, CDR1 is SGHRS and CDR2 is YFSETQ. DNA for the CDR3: TGCGCCAGCAGCTTGGAAGCGGGACCCTACAATGAGCAGTTCTTC. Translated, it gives CASSLEAGPYNEQFF.

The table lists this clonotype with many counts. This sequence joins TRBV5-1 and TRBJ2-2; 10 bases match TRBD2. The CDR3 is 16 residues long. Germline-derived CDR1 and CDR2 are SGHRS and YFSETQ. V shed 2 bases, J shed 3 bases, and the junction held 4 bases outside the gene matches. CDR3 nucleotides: TGCGCCAGCAGCTTCACTAGCGGGACCCACACCGGGGAGCTGTTTTTT. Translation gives CASSFTSGTHTGELFF. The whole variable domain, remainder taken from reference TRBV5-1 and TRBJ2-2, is KAGVTQTPRYLIKTRGQQVTLSCSPISGHRSVSWYQQTPGQGLQFLFEYFSETQRNKGNFPGRFSGRQFSNSRSEMNVSTLELGDSALYLCASSFTSGTHTGELFFGEGSRLTVL.

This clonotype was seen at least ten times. The CDR3 loop is CASRQGQGRLNTEAFF. CDR3 in DNA: TGCGCCAGCAGACAAGGACAGGGGAGACTCAACACTGAAGCTTTCTTT. The rearrangement links TRBV5-1 to TRBJ1-1; 9 nucleotides line up with TRBD1. The V and J ends lost 5 bases and 2 bases, in that order; junction bases with no gene match: 10. Germline lookup yields CDR1 SGHRS and CDR2 YFSETQ. The CDR3 contains 16 residues.

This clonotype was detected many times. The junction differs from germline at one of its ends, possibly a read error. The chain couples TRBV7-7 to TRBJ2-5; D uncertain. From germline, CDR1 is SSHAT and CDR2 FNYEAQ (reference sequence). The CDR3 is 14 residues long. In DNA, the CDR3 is TGTGCTAGCAGCCCCCAGTTTACGGGAGAGACCCAGTACTTC. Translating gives CASSPQFTGETQYF.

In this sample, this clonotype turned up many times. The CDR3 region is CASSQYSGTSGRNEQFF. CDR3 DNA: TGTGCCAGCAGCCAATACTCCGGGACTAGCGGGAGGAATGAGCAGTTCTTC. The chain couples TRBV4-2 to TRBJ2-1; 15 bases align to TRBD2. This CDR3 spans 17 amino acids. V was clipped by 2 bases and J by 7 bases; unmatched bases: 6. Germline V lookup: CDR1 LGHNA, CDR2 YNFKEQ.

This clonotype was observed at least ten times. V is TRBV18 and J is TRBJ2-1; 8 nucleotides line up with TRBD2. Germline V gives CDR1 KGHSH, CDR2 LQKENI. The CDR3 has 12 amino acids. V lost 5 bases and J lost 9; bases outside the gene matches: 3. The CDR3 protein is CASSGLAIEQFF. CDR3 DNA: TGTGCCAGCTCAGGACTAGCTATTGAGCAGTTCTTC.

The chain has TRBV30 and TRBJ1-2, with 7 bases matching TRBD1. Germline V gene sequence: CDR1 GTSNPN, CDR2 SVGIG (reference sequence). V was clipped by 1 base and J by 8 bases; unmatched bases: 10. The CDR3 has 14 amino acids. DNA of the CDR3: TGTGCCTGGAGTGCAACCCGACAGGGCGACGGCTACACCTTC. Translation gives CAWSATRQGDGYTF.

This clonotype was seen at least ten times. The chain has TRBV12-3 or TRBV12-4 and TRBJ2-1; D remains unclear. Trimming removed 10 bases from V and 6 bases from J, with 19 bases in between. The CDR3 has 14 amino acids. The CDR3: CATGGFPTGNEQFF. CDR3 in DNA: TGTGCCACTGGTGGGTTTCCGACCGGCAATGAGCAGTTCTTC.

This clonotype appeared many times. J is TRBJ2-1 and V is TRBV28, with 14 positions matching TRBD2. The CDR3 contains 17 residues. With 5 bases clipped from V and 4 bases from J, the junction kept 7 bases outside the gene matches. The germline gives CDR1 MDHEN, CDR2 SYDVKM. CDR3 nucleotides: TGTGCCAGCAGTCCCGGGGGACTAGCGGGAGTTTACAATGAGCAGTTCTTC. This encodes CASSPGGLAGVYNEQFF.

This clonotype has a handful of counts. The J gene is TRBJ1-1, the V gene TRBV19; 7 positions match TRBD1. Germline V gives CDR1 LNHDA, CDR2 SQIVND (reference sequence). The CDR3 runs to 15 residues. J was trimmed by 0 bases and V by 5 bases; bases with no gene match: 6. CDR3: CASSARDRLNTEAFF. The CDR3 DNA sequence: TGTGCCAGTAGTGCCCGGGACAGATTGAACACTGAAGCTTTCTTT.

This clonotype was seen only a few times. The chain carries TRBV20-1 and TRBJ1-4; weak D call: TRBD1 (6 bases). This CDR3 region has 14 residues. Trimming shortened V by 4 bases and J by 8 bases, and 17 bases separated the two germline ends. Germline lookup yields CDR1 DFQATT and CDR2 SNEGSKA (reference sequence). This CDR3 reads CSATVQATGEKLFF. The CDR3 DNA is TGCAGTGCTACAGTACAGGCCACAGGGGAAAAACTGTTTTTT.